Listed here are 18 T cell receptor beta chains from one sample, sequenced in a study of blood T cells in healthy people across ages. Primers used in a second PCR of roughly 6 to 12 cycles were a sample-barcoded 5' primer and a J-beta primer mix. TCRdb analysed the 5' RACE reads with MiXCR anew, one entry per CDR3 protein. The data contain 1.5 million to 2 million distinct CDR3 sequences, around 35% of them singletons. Specimen: blood. The receptors originated from a woman in her thirties in good health.

This clonotype was seen only a few times. V is TRBV20-1 and J is TRBJ1-1; the D gene is possibly TRBD1 (5 bases). The CDR3 runs to 14 residues. Germline CDR1 is DFQATT and CDR2 is SNEGSKA (reference sequence). The V gene lost 3 bases and the J gene lost 0 bases, with 11 bases spanning the gap. This CDR3 reads CSARRQTMNTEAFF. The CDR3 bases are TGCAGTGCTAGGCGACAGACCATGAACACTGAAGCTTTCTTT.

J is TRBJ2-1 and V is TRBV15; D is unclear. Deletions cut 3 bases from V and 3 bases from J, with 6 bases between. In germline, CDR1 is LNHNV, CDR2 YYDKDF (reference sequence). The CDR3 is made up of 13 amino acids. The CDR3 DNA reads TGTGCCACCAGCAGGGATGACTACAATGAGCAGTTCTTC. It translates to CATSRDDYNEQFF.

V and J are TRBV4-1 and TRBJ2-1; 12 bases map to TRBD2. This CDR3 comprises 20 residues. Germline-derived CDR1 and CDR2 are MGHRA and YSYEKL. The V gene end was trimmed by 0 bases and the J gene end by 4 bases; junction bases not matched to a gene: 13. The DNA of the CDR3 is TGCGCCAGCAGCCAAGAACGAAGTCGGCTAGCGGGGGGGATTTACAATGAGCAGTTCTTC. This codes for CASSQERSRLAGGIYNEQFF.

In this sample, this clonotype turned up a few times. The chain has TRBV29-1 and TRBJ2-2; D perhaps matches TRBD1 (5 bases). Deletions cut 4 bases from V and 1 base from J, with 7 bases between. CDR1 is SQVTM and CDR2 is ANQGSEA in the germline V gene. The CDR3 has 13 amino acids. The CDR3 nucleotides read TGCAGCGTTGGACAGATGAACACCGGGGAGCTGTTTTTT. Protein: CSVGQMNTGELFF.

This chain links TRBV3-1 with TRBJ1-2; D is ambiguous. This CDR3 comprises 12 residues. Germline CDR1 and CDR2: LGHDT and YNNKEL (reference sequence). V lost 3 bases to trimming and J lost 6 bases, with 8 bases between them. CDR3 sequence (DNA): TGTGCCAGCAGCCAGAGCTCGGATGGCTACACCTTC. Its protein is CASSQSSDGYTF. The variable domain in full, completed from reference TRBV3-1 and TRBJ1-2, reads DTAVSQTPKYLVTQMGNDKSIKCEQNLGHDTMYWYKQDSKKFLKIMFSYNNKELIINETVPNRFSPKSPDKAHLNLHINSLELGDSAVYFCASSQSSDGYTFGSGTRLTVV.

As to this clonotype: A clone one base away is much larger, so this may be a read error. The gene calls are TRBV5-1 and TRBJ2-7; 8 bases line up with TRBD1. The V gene end was trimmed by 3 bases and the J gene end by 5 bases; junction bases not matched to a gene: 4. Germline CDR1 and CDR2: SGHRS and YFSETQ. CDR3 length: 13 residues. In nucleotides, the CDR3 is TGCGCCAGCAGCTGGACAGGGTGGGACGAGCAGTACTTC. The encoded protein is CASSWTGWDEQYF.

There are a few counts of this clonotype. The rearrangement uses TRBV30 and TRBJ2-5; 9 positions agree with TRBD2. Germline trimming cut 0 bases from V and 1 base from J; bases unmatched to any gene: 3. Germline CDR1 is GTSNPN and CDR2 is SVGIG (reference sequence). This CDR3 is built from 15 residues. The CDR3 coding sequence is TGTGCCTGGAGTGTAGCGGGACTAGCCCAAGAGACCCAGTACTTC. This sequence encodes CAWSVAGLAQETQYF. The whole variable domain, remainder taken from reference TRBV30 and TRBJ2-5, is SQTIHQWPATLVQPVGSPLSLECTVEGTSNPNLYWYRQAAGRGLQLLFYSVGIGQISSEVPQNLSASRPQDRQFILSSKKLLLSDSGFYLCAWSVAGLAQETQYFGPGTRLLVL.

This clonotype has a handful of counts. The rearrangement joins TRBV9 to TRBJ2-5, with TRBD1 identical over 7 bases. V gave up 6 bases and J gave up 4 bases; unmatched junction bases: 9. CDR1 is SGDLS and CDR2 is YYNGEE in the germline V gene. CDR3 length equals 14 residues. Here the CDR3 DNA reads TGTGCCAGCACCCGACAGGGCTCGGGAGAGACCCAGTACTTC. Its protein is CASTRQGSGETQYF.

V is TRBV10-3 and J is TRBJ2-7, with 7 nucleotides matching TRBD2. This CDR3 region has 15 residues. Germline values: CDR1 ENHRY, CDR2 SYGVKD. J gave up 2 bases and V 3 bases, and 7 bases lay outside the gene matches. The CDR3 reads CAISDPLADPYEQYF. The CDR3 DNA reads TGTGCCATCAGTGACCCTCTAGCGGACCCCTACGAGCAGTACTTC.

The chain carries TRBV5-1 and TRBJ1-2; D uncertain. CDR1 is SGHRS and CDR2 is YFSETQ in the germline V gene. The CDR3 spans 15 residues. V lost 5 bases and J lost 6, with 20 bases in between. CDR3 region: CASRFEPGTGDGYTF. CDR3 bases: TGCGCCAGCAGATTCGAGCCAGGAACCGGGGATGGCTACACCTTC.

This clonotype was recorded a few times. This chain links TRBV18 with TRBJ1-1; D ambiguous. This CDR3 region has 14 residues. Germline V gives CDR1 KGHSH, CDR2 LQKENI. The V and J ends lost 5 bases and 1 base respectively, with 11 bases between them. This CDR3 is CASSSGGENTEAFF. The CDR3 coding sequence is TGTGCCAGCTCATCTGGTGGCGAGAACACTGAAGCTTTCTTT.

This rearrangement joins TRBV9 to TRBJ2-7; D might be TRBD2 (6 bases). The CDR3 is made up of 16 amino acids. The germline V and J ends were trimmed by 2 bases and 2 bases, with 17 bases remaining between them. Germline lookup yields CDR1 SGDLS and CDR2 YYNGEE. CDR3 in amino acids: CASSVGSGRGTYEQYF. The CDR3 DNA is TGTGCCAGCAGCGTGGGATCGGGACGGGGGACCTACGAGCAGTACTTC. Using reference TRBV9 and TRBJ2-7 for the parts outside the CDR3, the full variable domain is DSGVTQTPKHLITATGQRVTLRCSPRSGDLSVYWYQQSLDQGLQFLIQYYNGEERAKGNILERFSAQQFPDLHSELNLSSLELGDSALYFCASSVGSGRGTYEQYFGPGTRLTVT.

This clonotype was observed a few times. The J gene is TRBJ2-7, the V gene TRBV2, with 10 nucleotides matching TRBD2. Germline loops: CDR1 SNHLY, CDR2 FYNNEI. V was clipped by 2 bases and J by 2 bases; unmatched bases: 9. There are 17 residues in the CDR3. Here the CDR3 DNA reads TGTGCCAGCAGTGAAAGCCTAGCGGGAGTTATCCCCTACGAGCAGTACTTC. It is translated as CASSESLAGVIPYEQYF.

This clonotype was counted only a few times. The V call is TRBV20-1, the J call TRBJ2-4; 8 bases agree with TRBD1. Germline V gene lookup returns CDR1 DFQATT and CDR2 SNEGSKA (reference sequence). The CDR3 extends over 14 amino acids. The trim removed 5 bases at V and 4 bases at J, leaving 7 bases unmatched. CDR3 sequence (DNA): TGCAGTGCTGAGGACAGGGTTGGAAAAAACATTCAGTACTTC. Its translation is CSAEDRVGKNIQYF.

The chain is built from TRBV30 and TRBJ1-1, with D possibly matching TRBD1 (5 bases). Germline V gene data show CDR1 as GTSNPN and CDR2 as SVGIG (reference sequence). Trimming cost V 1 base and J 7 bases, with 16 bases left between them. This CDR3 has 14 amino acids. The CDR3 DNA sequence: TGTGCCTGGAGTGCCCGCGGGGCTATTGGTGAAGCTTTCTTT. Its translation: CAWSARGAIGEAFF.

This clonotype was seen more than once but under ten times. The genes are TRBV15 and TRBJ2-7; unclear D gene. Germline V gene lookup returns CDR1 LNHNV and CDR2 YYDKDF (reference sequence). This CDR3 has 12 amino acids. Trimming took off 5 bases at V and 2 bases at J, with 7 bases between the two ends. The CDR3 loop reads CATSVDAYEQYF. DNA of the CDR3: TGTGCCACCAGCGTAGACGCCTACGAGCAGTACTTC.

The rearrangement joins TRBV7-9 to TRBJ1-2, with 7 bases fitting TRBD1. Germline V gene sequence: CDR1 SEHNR, CDR2 FQNEAQ (reference sequence). The CDR3 spans 17 residues. Unmatched junction bases numbered 13, after V lost 2 bases and J lost 4 bases. The CDR3 DNA sequence: TGTGCCAGCAGCTTATCAGGGGGGGTACCTGGTGGCTATGGCTACACCTTC. Translating gives CASSLSGGVPGGYGYTF.

This clonotype was seen just once. The gene calls are TRBV20-1 and TRBJ2-1, with TRBD2 matching 8 bases. Germline CDR1 is DFQATT and CDR2 is SNEGSKA (reference sequence). The CDR3 extends over 15 amino acids. V lost 2 bases, J lost 6 bases, and 9 bases stayed unmatched. CDR3 in amino acids: CSARRRLAGCNEQFF. The CDR3 nucleotides read TGCAGTGCTAGAAGGAGGTTAGCGGGATGCAATGAGCAGTTCTTC.